These 21 T cell receptor beta chains share one sample of origin, sequenced in a study of T cell clones after liver transplantation. Assay: immunoSEQ multiplex PCR; the TCRdb copy retains only in-frame clones and omits some. This table holds 80,000 or so clones, roughly four fifths found once. The source was CD4+ T cells from blood, collected 45 to 46 months after liver transplant. These receptor sequences come from a human patient who received a liver transplant. The graft donor may be the source of some T cells.

The chain has TRBV4-1 and TRBJ2-1; 7 bases agree with TRBD2. Germline CDR1 MGHRA, CDR2 YSYEKL. The CDR3 contains 17 residues. Losses at the gene ends were 1 base for V and 0 bases for J; bases not matched to a gene: 6. CDR3 DNA: TGCGCCAGCAGCCAAGGGACGCGGGAGAGCTCCTACAATGAGCAGTTCTTC. It codes for CASSQGTRESSYNEQFF.

The table lists this clone with a few counts. The gene calls are TRBV15 and TRBJ2-1; no clear D gene. Germline CDR1 is LNHNV and CDR2 is YYDKDF (reference sequence). The V and J ends lost 4 bases and 12 bases respectively, with 16 bases between them. This CDR3 spans 13 amino acids. The CDR3 spells CATSIQAQVWQFF. The CDR3 coding sequence is TGTGCCACCAGCATCCAAGCCCAGGTTTGGCAGTTCTTC. The full variable domain, completed using reference TRBV15 and TRBJ2-1, is DAMVIQNPRYQVTQFGKPVTLSCSQTLNHNVMYWYQQKSSQAPKLLFHYYDKDFNNEADTPDNFQSRRPNTSFCFLDIRSPGLGDTAMYLCATSIQAQVWQFFGPGTRLTVL.

In this sample, this clone turned up once. V usage is TRBV4-3 and J usage is TRBJ2-2; D gene uncertain. Between the trimmed V and J ends, which lost 4 bases and 0 bases, there was a span of 6 bases. Germline V gene data show CDR1 as LGHNA and CDR2 as YSLEER. The CDR3 extends over 14 amino acids. For the CDR3, the DNA is TGCGCCAGCAGCCCAGAACCGAACACCGGGGAGCTGTTTTTT. Translated: CASSPEPNTGELFF.

The rearrangement joins TRBV5-6 to TRBJ2-7; 11 bases align to TRBD2. Germline trimming cut 2 bases from V and 2 bases from J; bases unmatched to any gene: 15. CDR1 is SGHDT, CDR2 YYEEEE, per germline. The CDR3 runs 19 residues. The CDR3 nucleotides read TGTGCCAGCAGCTTCTATAGCGGGAGGGTACCCCTTATGACCTACGAGCAGTACTTC. Its protein product is CASSFYSGRVPLMTYEQYF.

V usage is TRBV28 and J usage is TRBJ1-2, with a possible D match to TRBD1 (6 bases). Trimming shortened V by 5 bases and J by 3 bases, and 10 bases separated the two germline ends. Germline V lookup: CDR1 MDHEN, CDR2 SYDVKM. This CDR3 is built from 13 residues. The CDR3 DNA follows: TGTGCCAGCAGTCTGGACAGCTACTATGGCTACACCTTC. The encoded protein is CASSLDSYYGYTF.

The V gene is TRBV7-9, the J gene TRBJ2-1; 10 bases align to TRBD2. CDR3 length: 14 residues. V was pared by 8 bases and J by 3 bases, with 4 bases of the junction left unmatched. CDR1 is SEHNR, CDR2 FQNEAQ, per germline (reference sequence). CDR3 loop: CASRLAGLYNEQFF. CDR3 nucleotide sequence: TGTGCCAGCCGACTAGCGGGTCTCTACAATGAGCAGTTCTTC.

The chain combines TRBV7-9 with TRBJ1-1; D remains unclear. The germline CDR1 and CDR2 sequences are SEHNR and FQNEAQ (reference sequence). Trimming stripped 1 base from V and 1 base from J, with 10 bases between. This CDR3 comprises 15 residues. The CDR3 DNA sequence: TGTGCCAGCAGCTTAGGAGGTCAGCGGAACACTGAAGCTTTCTTT. Translating gives CASSLGGQRNTEAFF. The full variable domain, in which reference TRBV7-9 and TRBJ1-1 provide the parts outside the CDR3, is DTGVSQNPRHKITKRGQNVTFRCDPISEHNRLYWYRQTLGQGPEFLTYFQNEAQLEKSRLLSDRFSAERPKGSFSTLEIQRTEQGDSAMYLCASSLGGQRNTEAFFGQGTRLTVV.

The chain links TRBV5-1 to TRBJ2-1; the match to TRBD2 covers 11 bases. V dropped 4 bases and J dropped 3; count of bases not matched to a gene: 12. CDR1 and CDR2 (germline): SGHRS, YFSETQ. The CDR3 spans 18 residues. CDR3 residues: CASSPFTSSGRLYNEQFF. The DNA of the CDR3 is TGCGCCAGCAGCCCATTTACATCTAGCGGGAGGCTCTACAATGAGCAGTTCTTC.

The rearrangement links TRBV19 to TRBJ1-2, with TRBD1 identical over 7 bases. CDR1 and CDR2 from the germline V gene are LNHDA and SQIVND (reference sequence). The CDR3 runs 14 residues. V shed 5 bases and J 5 bases; nucleotides not matched to a gene: 8. CDR3 nucleotides: TGTGCCAGTAGTCACGACAGGGCCTTATATGGCTACACCTTC. Its translation is CASSHDRALYGYTF. Full variable domain (rest looked up from reference TRBV19 and TRBJ1-2): DGGITQSPKYLFRKEGQNVTLSCEQNLNHDAMYWYRQDPGQGLRLIYYSQIVNDFQKGDIAEGYSVSREKKESFPLTVTSAQKNPTAFYLCASSHDRALYGYTFGSGTRLTVV.

The genes are TRBV7-2 and TRBJ1-2; D is ambiguous. The CDR3 loop spans 14 amino acids. Germline assignment: CDR1 SGHTA and CDR2 FQGNSA. The V gene lost 7 bases and the J gene lost 8 bases, with 20 bases spanning the gap. CDR3 amino acids: CASTSDLRTRGYTF. The CDR3 bases are TGTGCCAGCACCTCAGACCTGCGTACGCGAGGCTACACCTTC.

This chain connects TRBV28 to TRBJ2-5; D is undetermined. Germline V gene lookup returns CDR1 MDHEN and CDR2 SYDVKM. The CDR3 has 12 residues. Trimming shortened V by 3 bases and J by 11 bases, and 13 bases separated the two germline ends. CDR3 region: CASSFGEGFQYF. The CDR3 nucleotides are TGTGCCAGCAGTTTTGGGGAAGGGTTTCAGTACTTC.

The chain joins TRBV11-1 to TRBJ2-1; no reliable D call. This CDR3 has 18 residues. Trimming removed 8 bases at V and 7 bases at J, with 30 bases between. Germline lookup yields CDR1 SGHAT and CDR2 FQDESV (reference sequence). CDR3 region: CASGVRVGNPTLRNEQFF. CDR3 coding DNA: TGTGCCAGCGGAGTAAGAGTTGGTAACCCAACCCTGCGGAATGAGCAGTTCTTC.

The chain has TRBV5-1 and TRBJ2-3, with TRBD2 matching over 8 bases. V lost 3 bases and J lost 8; bases outside the gene matches: 11. CDR1 is SGHRS, CDR2 YFSETQ, per germline. CDR3 size: 15 residues. The CDR3 protein is CASSSSGLVSSTQYF. The CDR3 nucleotides are TGCGCCAGCAGCTCCTCGGGACTAGTCTCGAGTACGCAGTATTTT.

The chain recombines TRBV9 with TRBJ1-1; unclear D gene. Trimming stripped 0 bases from V and 0 bases from J, with 9 bases between. The CDR3 is 15 residues long. Germline V gene sequence: CDR1 SGDLS, CDR2 YYNGEE. CDR3 sequence (DNA): TGTGCCAGCAGCGTAGGTTCGTTAATGAACACTGAAGCTTTCTTT. Protein product: CASSVGSLMNTEAFF.

The chain is built from TRBV2 and TRBJ1-1; 11 bases fit TRBD1. Trimming took 4 bases from V and 5 from J; bases not matched to a gene: 3. CDR1 and CDR2 (germline): SNHLY, FYNNEI. The CDR3 totals 14 residues. CDR3 protein: CASSGTGGVTEAFF. The CDR3 bases are TGTGCCAGCAGTGGGACAGGGGGCGTGACTGAAGCTTTCTTT. The full variable domain, rest sourced from reference TRBV2 and TRBJ1-1, is EPEVTQTPSHQVTQMGQEVILRCVPISNHLYFYWYRQILGQKVEFLVSFYNNEISEKSEIFDDQFSVERPDGSNFTLKIRSTKLEDSAMYFCASSGTGGVTEAFFGQGTRLTVV.

This clone was seen once. This chain connects TRBV9 to TRBJ1-1; tentatively, D is TRBD1 (5 bases). From germline, CDR1 is SGDLS and CDR2 YYNGEE. Trimming removed 1 base at V and 6 bases at J, with 10 bases between. The CDR3 runs 13 residues. For the CDR3, the DNA is TGTGCCAGCAGCGTAACAGGCGGTTCTGAAGCTTTCTTT. Encoded protein: CASSVTGGSEAFF. The complete variable domain, with remaining parts taken from reference TRBV9 and TRBJ1-1, reads DSGVTQTPKHLITATGQRVTLRCSPRSGDLSVYWYQQSLDQGLQFLIQYYNGEERAKGNILERFSAQQFPDLHSELNLSSLELGDSALYFCASSVTGGSEAFFGQGTRLTVV.

This chain uses TRBV2 with TRBJ2-5; D call uncertain. Deletions cut 2 bases from V and 3 bases from J, with 10 bases between. The CDR3 loop spans 14 amino acids. CDR1 SNHLY and CDR2 FYNNEI come from the germline V gene. In nucleotides, the CDR3 is TGTGCCAGCAGTGAAAGGAGCCTTAAAGAGACCCAGTACTTC. As protein: CASSERSLKETQYF.

This sequence joins TRBV19 and TRBJ2-2, with unresolved D. V lost 10 bases to trimming and J lost 4 bases, with 19 bases between them. CDR3 length: 15 amino acids. Germline V gives CDR1 LNHDA, CDR2 SQIVND (reference sequence). The CDR3 region has the DNA TGTGCCAAGGTTCTAGATTTTCGAGGCACCGGGGAGCTGTTTTTT. Its protein is CAKVLDFRGTGELFF.

This chain links TRBV23-1 with TRBJ2-4, with D unresolved. TRBV23-1 is given ORF status, its function remaining uncertain. The V end lost 0 bases, the J end lost 0 bases, and 9 bases lay between the germline ends. The CDR3 is 16 amino acids. This chain's CDR3 is CASSQSRRKAKNIQYF. For the CDR3, the DNA is TGCGCCAGCAGTCAATCGAGAAGGAAAGCCAAAAACATTCAGTACTTC.

CDR3: CASSLFEGPRGYTF. CDR3 in DNA: TGCGCCAGCAGCCTCTTTGAGGGACCGCGGGGCTACACCTTC. The chain carries TRBV5-1 and TRBJ1-2; perhaps TRBD1 as D (5 bases). The V gene's germline CDR1 is SGHRS and CDR2 YFSETQ. The V end was cut by 4 bases, the J end by 8 bases, with 18 bases between. The CDR3 totals 14 residues.

The chain has TRBV19 and TRBJ2-7; tentatively, D is TRBD1 (5 bases). Trimming stripped 6 bases from V and 5 bases from J, with 17 bases between. Per the germline V gene, CDR1 is LNHDA and CDR2 is SQIVND (reference sequence). This CDR3 region has 14 residues. CDR3 sequence (DNA): TGTGCCAGTAGCCGTCAGGGCTACCCCAACGAGCAGTACTTC. It is translated as CASSRQGYPNEQYF. Filled out from reference TRBV19 and TRBJ2-7, the complete variable domain reads DGGITQSPKYLFRKEGQNVTLSCEQNLNHDAMYWYRQDPGQGLRLIYYSQIVNDFQKGDIAEGYSVSREKKESFPLTVTSAQKNPTAFYLCASSRQGYPNEQYFGPGTRLTVT.